This T cell receptor (beta chain) was documented in a study of cytomegalovirus exposure and HLA in healthy donors. Overall study findings and caveats: 150 or so TCR beta chains were listed as cytomegalovirus-associated. A previous analysis found most TCR beta V segments productive roughly 90% or roughly 30% of the time. Researchers reported in a later analysis that a missense DCLRE1C variant was tied to TCR beta V- and J-gene trimming. Roughly uniform sequencing depth across donors was assumed, possibly incorrectly.

The primer mix had 60 Vbeta and 13 Jbeta primers. Data came from immunoSEQ multiplex PCR; TCRdb stores just in-frame clones and leaves some out. Of just over 150,000 clones in the sample, around 79% were seen once. As regards this clone: Its antigen is still unknown.

This sequence was found in a woman aged 45 to 65 in good health and CMV-seropositive. Material for sequencing was PBMCs.

CDR3 in DNA: TGTGCCAGCAGCTTAGGACAGGGAGTGGACAATGAGCAGTTCTTC. Translating gives CASSLGQGVDNEQFF. The chain joins TRBV11-3 to TRBJ2-1; 7 positions agree with TRBD1. With 1 base clipped from V and 5 bases from J, the junction kept 5 bases outside the gene matches. CDR3 length equals 15 residues. Germline values: CDR1 SGHNT, CDR2 YENEEA.